Below, 31 T cell receptor beta chains from the same sample are listed, as sequenced in a study of blood T cell repertoires in COVID-19. Assay: immunoSEQ multiplex PCR; the TCRdb copy retains only in-frame clones and omits some. The table shows about 120,000 clones, with roughly nine tenths occurring only once. The sequencing input was peripheral blood. The source of these receptors is a man aged 65 to 79 with active or convalescent COVID-19.

This clone was detected only once. The chain carries TRBV7-2 and TRBJ1-4; 7 bases line up with TRBD1. From germline, CDR1 is SGHTA and CDR2 FQGNSA. Unmatched junction bases numbered 12, after V lost 4 bases and J lost 13 bases. The CDR3 has 14 amino acids. The CDR3 protein is CASSSGQEAGVLFF. The CDR3 DNA is TGTGCCAGCAGCTCCGGACAGGAGGCCGGGGTACTGTTTTTT.

This chain connects TRBV7-9 to TRBJ2-1; 13 nucleotides align to TRBD2. The CDR3 totals 16 residues. The germline V gene has CDR1 SEHNR and CDR2 FQNEAQ (reference sequence). V was clipped by 5 bases and J by 7 bases; unmatched bases: 8. The DNA of the CDR3 is TGTGCCAGCAGCAGACCGGGACTAGCGGGGCGGAATGAGCAGTTCTTC. This encodes CASSRPGLAGRNEQFF.

The CDR3 DNA follows: TGTGCCAGCAGCTTGGCGGCCACCTACGAGCAGTACTTC. The encoded protein is CASSLAATYEQYF. The chain employs TRBV7-8 and TRBJ2-7, with D uncertain. Trimming stripped 3 bases from V and 2 bases from J, with 8 bases between. Germline V lookup: CDR1 SGHVS, CDR2 FQNEAQ. This CDR3 spans 13 amino acids.

The rearrangement uses TRBV12-5 and TRBJ1-1, with a possible D match to TRBD1 (5 bases). V was trimmed by 5 bases and J by 4 bases, leaving 14 bases between them. The CDR3 is 14 amino acids. The V gene's germline CDR1 is LGHNT and CDR2 FRNRAP. The CDR3 is CASGHGGRGTEAFF. CDR3 sequence (DNA): TGTGCTAGTGGTCACGGGGGGAGAGGCACTGAAGCTTTCTTT.

This clone was recorded only once. The chain uses TRBV24-1 and TRBJ2-5; 8 nucleotides agree with TRBD2. J was trimmed by 0 bases and V by 4 bases; bases with no gene match: 3. The length of the CDR3 is 15 residues. CDR1 KGHDR and CDR2 SFDVKD come from the germline V gene. The CDR3 protein is CATSDLTSDQETQYF. In DNA form, the CDR3 reads TGTGCCACCAGTGACCTGACTAGCGACCAAGAGACCCAGTACTTC.

This clone appeared a single time. V is TRBV4-1 and J is TRBJ1-3; D is unclear. The CDR3 spans 12 residues. CDR1 and CDR2 (germline): MGHRA, YSYEKL. V lost 6 bases and J 8 bases, leaving 11 bases between the germline ends. CDR3 region: CASSLQEDTIYF. The CDR3 bases are TGCGCCAGCAGTCTTCAGGAGGACACCATATATTTT.

Notes on this clone: A junction end diverges from the germline sequence, so it may reflect a read error. V usage is TRBV7-8 and J usage is TRBJ1-6; D is uncertain. CDR3 length: 11 amino acids. Germline lookup yields CDR1 SGHVS and CDR2 FQNEAQ. This chain's CDR3 is CASSLGRIVIF. The CDR3, as DNA: TGTGCCAGCAGCTTAGGTCGTATAGTCATCTTT.

The genes are TRBV5-4 and TRBJ1-2, with 9 bases matching TRBD1. Germline CDR1 and CDR2: SGHNT and YYREEE (reference sequence). CDR3 length: 14 residues. With 3 bases clipped from V and 3 bases from J, the junction kept 3 bases outside the gene matches. In DNA, the CDR3 is TGTGCCAGCAGCTCCAGACAGGGGGACTATGGCTACACCTTC. Its translation is CASSSRQGDYGYTF.

This clone was seen a single time. The genes are TRBV5-1 and TRBJ2-5; the match to TRBD1 covers 7 bases. The CDR3 spans 14 residues. The V gene's germline CDR1 is SGHRS and CDR2 YFSETQ. J gave up 5 bases and V 0 bases, and 4 bases lay outside the gene matches. The CDR3 sequence: CASSLEGADETQYF. CDR3 bases: TGCGCCAGCAGCTTGGAGGGGGCTGATGAGACCCAGTACTTC.

The J gene is TRBJ2-1, the V gene TRBV5-1; D unclear. Germline CDR1 SGHRS, CDR2 YFSETQ. V lost 2 bases and J lost 5, with 8 bases in between. This CDR3 has 13 amino acids. Here the CDR3 reads CASSLDNHNEQFF. In DNA form, the CDR3 reads TGCGCCAGCAGCTTAGACAACCACAATGAGCAGTTCTTC.

This chain joins TRBV12-1 and TRBJ1-4; the table's TRBD1 call for D was not verified on the DNA. TRBV12-1 is a pseudogene locus. The CDR3 loop spans 18 amino acids. The CDR3 protein is CASSFWTGKWPTNEKLFF. For the CDR3, the DNA is TGTGCCAGCAGCTTCTGGACAGGGAAGTGGCCAACTAATGAAAAACTGTTTTTT.

The V and J genes are TRBV4-2 and TRBJ1-1; possible D gene TRBD1, 5 bases. Looked up from germline, CDR1 is LGHNA and CDR2 is YNFKEQ. V dropped 0 bases and J dropped 0 bases, with 8 bases sitting between them. The CDR3 covers 15 residues. CDR3 in amino acids: CASSQEGRVNTEAFF. CDR3 nucleotides: TGTGCCAGCAGCCAAGAGGGCAGGGTGAACACTGAAGCTTTCTTT.

This rearrangement joins TRBV5-1 to TRBJ2-7; 7 bases match TRBD1. The junction had 10 bases not matched to a gene; V was cut back by 3 bases and J by 1 base. The CDR3 extends over 16 amino acids. Per germline, CDR1 SGHRS and CDR2 YFSETQ. The CDR3 DNA is TGCGCCAGCAGCTCCACTAGGGACAGAAAATCCTACGAGCAGTACTTC. This sequence encodes CASSSTRDRKSYEQYF. The complete variable domain, with remaining parts taken from reference TRBV5-1 and TRBJ2-7, reads KAGVTQTPRYLIKTRGQQVTLSCSPISGHRSVSWYQQTPGQGLQFLFEYFSETQRNKGNFPGRFSGRQFSNSRSEMNVSTLELGDSALYLCASSSTRDRKSYEQYFGPGTRLTVT.

With regard to this clone: This may come from a read error, since a much larger clone is one base off. V gene TRBV28 combines with J gene TRBJ2-7; TRBD1 matches 7 bases. The germline V gene has CDR1 MDHEN and CDR2 SYDVKM. CDR3 size: 15 residues. CDR3: CVSSVLDRNSYEQYF. The DNA of the CDR3 is TGTGTCAGCAGTGTTCTGGACAGGAATTCCTACGAGCAGTACTTC.

V is TRBV10-3 and J is TRBJ2-5; TRBD2 matches 7 bases. Trimming cost V 0 bases and J 1 base; bases outside gene matches: 2. Per germline, CDR1 ENHRY and CDR2 SYGVKD. The CDR3 length is 15 residues. CDR3 protein: CAISESAGVQETQYF. CDR3 bases: TGTGCCATCAGTGAGTCGGCGGGAGTCCAAGAGACCCAGTACTTC.

V and J are TRBV11-2 and TRBJ2-5; the match to TRBD1 covers 8 bases. The CDR3 runs to 16 residues. V lost 5 bases and J lost 5; bases outside the gene matches: 13. Looked up from germline, CDR1 is SGHAT and CDR2 is FQNNGV. The CDR3 protein is CASSPGAGGSRETQYF. CDR3 DNA sequence: TGTGCCAGCAGCCCGGGGGCAGGGGGCAGCCGGGAGACCCAGTACTTC.

The V gene is TRBV9, the J gene TRBJ1-6; no clear D. The length of the CDR3 is 15 residues. The V gene lost 1 base and the J gene lost 9 bases, with 14 bases spanning the gap. Germline loops: CDR1 SGDLS, CDR2 YYNGEE. CDR3 sequence reads: CASSVSQDPGSPLHF. The CDR3 DNA reads TGTGCCAGCAGCGTATCACAAGATCCGGGTTCACCCCTCCACTTT.

CDR3 loop: CSASRADTQYF. The CDR3 DNA sequence: TGCAGTGCTAGCAGGGCGGATACGCAGTATTTT. V and J are TRBV20-1 and TRBJ2-3; perhaps TRBD1 as D (5 bases). Germline V gene data show CDR1 as DFQATT and CDR2 as SNEGSKA (reference sequence). The V end lost 3 bases, the J end lost 6 bases, and 7 bases lay between the germline ends. CDR3 length: 11 residues.

The chain recombines TRBV4-2 with TRBJ2-3, with 7 bases matching TRBD2. CDR3 length: 15 amino acids. Germline V gene sequence: CDR1 LGHNA, CDR2 YNFKEQ. J was trimmed by 3 bases and V by 10 bases; bases with no gene match: 13. The chain's CDR3 is CATEPGGGPTDTQYF. CDR3 coding DNA: TGTGCCACCGAGCCCGGGGGAGGGCCAACAGATACGCAGTATTTT.

The rearrangement uses TRBV9 and TRBJ2-3; 8 nucleotides agree with TRBD1. Germline V gene data show CDR1 as SGDLS and CDR2 as YYNGEE. The CDR3 has 14 amino acids. V shed 3 bases, J shed 4 bases, and the junction held 4 bases outside the gene matches. DNA for the CDR3: TGTGCCAGCAGCGCCGGACAGGGACCAGATACGCAGTATTTT. It translates to CASSAGQGPDTQYF.

The chain recombines TRBV27 with TRBJ2-5; 11 bases align to TRBD2. The J segment lost 4 bases and the V segment lost 5 bases, leaving 18 bases of the junction unmatched. Germline assignment: CDR1 MNHEY and CDR2 SMNVEV (reference sequence). The CDR3 length is 19 residues. The CDR3 DNA reads as TGTGCCAGCAGTCTTAAACGACTGTCGGGACTAGCGGACCTAGAGACCCAGTACTTC. Translating gives CASSLKRLSGLADLETQYF.

The chain links TRBV2 to TRBJ2-3; 11 positions agree with TRBD1. The germline CDR1 and CDR2 sequences are SNHLY and FYNNEI. V shed 6 bases and J 4 bases; nucleotides not matched to a gene: 6. CDR3 size: 15 residues. CDR3 loop: CASRRVGQGADTQYF. The CDR3 nucleotides read TGTGCCAGCAGGAGGGTGGGACAGGGGGCAGATACGCAGTATTTT.

The chain joins TRBV19 to TRBJ2-5; no definite D call. The V gene's germline CDR1 is LNHDA and CDR2 SQIVND (reference sequence). This CDR3 has 16 residues. Trimming took 5 bases from V and 5 from J, leaving 21 bases between them. This chain's CDR3 is CASSPSGLTAWETQYF. For the CDR3, the DNA is TGTGCCAGTAGTCCCTCGGGTCTGACGGCGTGGGAGACCCAGTACTTC.

The V and J genes are TRBV25-1 and TRBJ1-3; 8 bases fit TRBD1. The CDR3 runs 18 residues. J was trimmed by 3 bases and V by 1 base; bases with no gene match: 11. CDR1 is MGHDK and CDR2 is SYGVNS in the germline V gene. Written as DNA, the CDR3 is TGTGCCAGCAGTGAATCGGGCAGGGGGCTGGGGGGTGGAAACACCATATATTTT. It yields the protein CASSESGRGLGGGNTIYF.

The chain couples TRBV28 to TRBJ1-5, with 7 positions matching TRBD1. Unmatched junction bases numbered 7, after V lost 5 bases and J lost 3 bases. Germline values: CDR1 MDHEN, CDR2 SYDVKM. The CDR3 loop spans 15 amino acids. The CDR3 DNA is TGTGCCAGCAGTCCCACAGGGGTTGCCAATCAGCCCCAGCATTTT. This sequence encodes CASSPTGVANQPQHF.

The chain joins TRBV30 to TRBJ2-5, with 10 bases that match TRBD1. With V trimmed by 8 bases and J by 3 bases, 6 bases remained unmatched. CDR1 is GTSNPN and CDR2 is SVGIG in the germline V gene (reference sequence). This CDR3 has 13 amino acids. The CDR3 DNA reads as TGTGCCCGGGACAGGGGCCCTAAAGAGACCCAGTACTTC. Translation: CARDRGPKETQYF.

The gene calls are TRBV27 and TRBJ1-1; a weak D match, TRBD1 (5 bases). The ends were cut back, 6 bases at V and 4 bases at J, with 12 bases in the middle. The CDR3 is 13 amino acids. CDR1 is MNHEY, CDR2 SMNVEV, per germline (reference sequence). The CDR3 sequence is CASRSGASTEAFF. The CDR3 DNA is TGTGCCAGCAGAAGCGGGGCTAGCACTGAAGCTTTCTTT.

V is TRBV9 and J is TRBJ1-3; D remains ambiguous. The V gene lost 0 bases and the J gene lost 0 bases, with 16 bases spanning the gap. In germline, CDR1 is SGDLS, CDR2 YYNGEE. The CDR3 loop spans 18 amino acids. The CDR3 here is CASSVELWASSSGNTIYF. For the CDR3, the DNA is TGTGCCAGCAGCGTAGAGCTTTGGGCTTCGAGCTCTGGAAACACCATATATTTT.

The rearrangement links TRBV20-1 to TRBJ2-6; the D gene is possibly TRBD1 (6 bases). The CDR3 contains 17 residues. Trimming took 3 bases from V and 1 from J, leaving 16 bases between them. The germline CDR1 and CDR2 sequences are DFQATT and SNEGSKA (reference sequence). The CDR3 DNA is TGCAGTGCTAGTGGTCAGGGGACGGGTTCTGGGGCCAACGTCCTGACTTTC. This codes for CSASGQGTGSGANVLTF.

The chain joins TRBV27 to TRBJ2-6, with TRBD1 matching 9 bases. CDR3 size: 17 residues. Looked up from germline, CDR1 is MNHEY and CDR2 is SMNVEV (reference sequence). The J segment lost 1 base and the V segment lost 6 bases, leaving 7 bases of the junction unmatched. The CDR3 DNA sequence: TGTGCCAGCAGGACTAGACAGGGGGAATCTGGGGCCAACGTCCTGACTTTC. Translated, it gives CASRTRQGESGANVLTF.

To note about this clone: This sample includes further DNA sequences coding for the same CDR3. V is TRBV12-3 or TRBV12-4 and J is TRBJ2-7; the D is unclear. CDR3 length: 12 residues. The V and J ends lost 7 bases and 2 bases respectively, with 9 bases between them. Here the CDR3 reads CASTLSPYEQYF. DNA for the CDR3: TGTGCCAGCACTCTTAGCCCCTACGAGCAGTACTTC.